This note documents a single TCR beta chain sequence. What this receptor recognizes is not known. No much larger clone exists at a distance of one base, and base qualities are not known. The data derive from a study of blood T cell repertoires in COVID-19 (dated by TCRdb to about 2020). Broadly, across the study: Collaborator samples came from the United States, Italy and Spain and covered acute and convalescent phases of COVID-19. The material from the prospective study consisted of cDNA or gDNA derived from T cells, B-cell-depleted T cells, or PBMCs. The dataset comprised deeply sampled blood TCRbeta repertoires from subjects exposed to, actively infected with, or recovered from COVID-19. A freely available public database, intended as a resource for researchers studying the immune response to SARS-CoV-2, is where the repertoires were released. The samples were drawn from two sources: the first 160 participants of the ongoing ImmuneRACE study, and 1,254 subjects contributed by 6 global collaborators. The sample metadata nearly always contained a de-identified subject ID, COVID-19 status, age in years and sex. Where available, HLA class I and class II types were taken from metadata supplied by the sample provider and were not determined by assay-based typing.

TCRbeta CDR3 regions were amplified from genomic DNA by means of the immunoSEQ Assay, a bias-controlled multiplex PCR. The published analysis was carried out like this. Within the assay, amplification of reference gene primers was used to estimate how many nucleated cells each sample contained. Sequence reads were collapsed and filtered to measure the absolute abundance of every unique TCRbeta CDR3 rearrangement. Productive Simpson clonality was computed per sample as the square root of Simpson's diversity index over productive rearrangements. In TCRdb, the immuneACCESS table is reduced to in-frame sequences with V and J assigned. These tables do not hold every clone; where another copy was compared, an unresolved V gene accounts for under half, and the others remain unexplained. V and J calls and clone size are copied from that table; D and trimming were computed from the DNA. Across this sample there are fewer than 110,000 clones, with 85% seen only once. Together, the top ten hold around 1.9% of the sample.

Whole blood was collected in K2EDTA tubes by collaborating institutions according to the institutions' own protocols. For TCRbeta analysis, collaborators shipped samples in one of three forms: frozen whole blood, isolated PBMCs, or DNA extracted from either of those sample types. The CDR3 starts with the cysteine, ends with the phenylalanine, and has 16 residues. Of all the DNA, just the CDR3 is kept, 48 bases in frame from base 1. The germline V gene gives CDR1 as MNHEY and CDR2 as SVGAGI. After removal of 0 bases from V and 4 bases from J, the junction retains 5 bases not matched to a gene. Paper-wide results and their limitations: How much clinical and demographic metadata was included differed by source and by participant, and the metadata was provided uncurated.

Material for sequencing was peripheral blood. The sequence links TRBV6-5 to TRBJ2-1; TRBD1 agrees with 8 junctional bases. This sequence originates from a woman between 70 and 85 years old with active or convalescent COVID-19. The DNA reads TGTGCCAGCAGTTACTCCTCAGGGGGCGGATACAATGAGCAGTTCTTC. Its coded protein is CASSYSSGGGYNEQFF.